These T cell receptor beta chains were read from a single sample in a study of radiation and T cells in renal cell carcinoma. TCRdb's table, derived via immunoSEQ multiplex PCR, lists solely in-frame clones and lacks some. The profile covers 70,000 to 95,000 clones, with approximately 83% appearing a single time and more than 5.5% taken by the ten largest. The sample in question was blood, obtained from a patient whose treatment included radiotherapy and nephrectomy. Receptor source: a man aged 60-69 years with renal cell carcinoma. Each CDR3 is given with its conserved first and last residue. Fields, in order: V gene, J gene, clone size, D gene, CDR3 DNA, CDR3 protein. D genes are given only for firm matches. Only some rows state a clone size, as once, few, many or a class for expanded clones.

v_gene: TRBV21-1; j_gene: TRBJ1-5; abundance: -; d_gene: -; CDR3nt: TGTGCCAGCAGCAAAGTGGGGGGCAGGAGTAGCAATCAGCCCCAGCATTTT; CDR3aa: CASSKVGGRSSNQPQHF
v_gene: TRBV5-1; j_gene: TRBJ2-7; abundance: -; d_gene: TRBD2; CDR3nt: TGCGCCAGCAGCTTGGAGGGCGGGAGAGACGAGCAGTACTTC; CDR3aa: CASSLEGGRDEQYF
v_gene: TRBV15; j_gene: TRBJ2-7; abundance: -; d_gene: -; CDR3nt: TGTGCCACCAGCAGAGATCCCAGGGTTGGCGAGCAGTACTTC; CDR3aa: CATSRDPRVGEQYF
v_gene: TRBV28; j_gene: TRBJ2-5; abundance: -; d_gene: TRBD1; CDR3nt: TGTGCCAGCAGTTGGTCGTTACAGGGGGCACGGGAGACCCAGTACTTC; CDR3aa: CASSWSLQGARETQYF
v_gene: TRBV18; j_gene: TRBJ1-1; abundance: -; d_gene: -; CDR3nt: TGTGCCAGCTCACCAGGTGTCGGGGCCGGGGAAGCTTTCTTT; CDR3aa: CASSPGVGAGEAFF
v_gene: TRBV21-1; j_gene: TRBJ1-5; abundance: -; d_gene: -; CDR3nt: TGTGCCAGCAGCAAAGGTGATAGGCAACGCAATCAGCCCCAGCATTTT; CDR3aa: CASSKGDRQRNQPQHF
v_gene: TRBV6-5; j_gene: TRBJ1-4; abundance: -; d_gene: -; CDR3nt: TGTGCCAGCAGTTACTCGGCAGGGGCTAATGAAAAACTGTTTTTT; CDR3aa: CASSYSAGANEKLFF
v_gene: TRBV19; j_gene: TRBJ2-7; abundance: -; d_gene: TRBD1; CDR3nt: TGTGCCAGTAGTTCCACAGGGGGCACGCCGCTCGAGCAGTACTTC; CDR3aa: CASSSTGGTPLEQYF
v_gene: TRBV6-5; j_gene: TRBJ2-7; abundance: once; d_gene: TRBD1; CDR3nt: TGTGCCAGCAGTTACCGGACAGGTACCTACGAGCAGTACTTC; CDR3aa: CASSYRTGTYEQYF
v_gene: TRBV10-1; j_gene: TRBJ1-1; abundance: -; d_gene: -; CDR3nt: TGCGCCAGCAGTGAGTCGAAACTGGGCAGGAGGAACACTGAAGCTTTCTTT; CDR3aa: CASSESKLGRRNTEAFF
v_gene: TRBV19; j_gene: TRBJ2-1; abundance: -; d_gene: TRBD1; CDR3nt: TGTGCCAGTAGGCGACAGGGGAATGAGCAGTTCTTC; CDR3aa: CASRRQGNEQFF
v_gene: TRBV28; j_gene: TRBJ2-3; abundance: -; d_gene: -; CDR3nt: TGTGCCAGCAGTTTAGAGGCCGCTTCGGATGATACGCAGTATTTT; CDR3aa: CASSLEAASDDTQYF
v_gene: TRBV18; j_gene: TRBJ2-1; abundance: -; d_gene: -; CDR3nt: TGTGCCAGCTCACCAGTTGTCGGCGGGGACTACAATGAGCAGTTCTTC; CDR3aa: CASSPVVGGDYNEQFF
v_gene: TRBV27; j_gene: TRBJ2-1; abundance: -; d_gene: TRBD2; CDR3nt: TGTGCCAGCGGCTATTCGACTAGCGGGAGCTACAATGAGCAGTTCTTC; CDR3aa: CASGYSTSGSYNEQFF
v_gene: TRBV28; j_gene: TRBJ1-2; abundance: -; d_gene: -; CDR3nt: TGTGCCAGCATCCCCTCAATCGCGGGTTCTCATGGCTACACCTTC; CDR3aa: CASIPSIAGSHGYTF
v_gene: TRBV27; j_gene: TRBJ2-2; abundance: -; d_gene: -; CDR3nt: TGTGCCAGCAGAGCAGAGTTAAACACCGGGGAGCTGTTTTTT; CDR3aa: CASRAELNTGELFF
v_gene: TRBV5-8; j_gene: TRBJ1-5; abundance: once; d_gene: TRBD1; CDR3nt: TGTGCCAGCAGCCGGAACGTCCAGGGGGCTTATAGCAATCAGCCCCAGCATTTT; CDR3aa: CASSRNVQGAYSNQPQHF
v_gene: TRBV4-1; j_gene: TRBJ2-5; abundance: -; d_gene: TRBD1; CDR3nt: TGCGCCAGCAGCCAAGTTGCCAGGGGGCGTCTAAGGGAGACCCAGTACTTC; CDR3aa: CASSQVARGRLRETQYF
v_gene: TRBV27; j_gene: TRBJ2-7; abundance: once; d_gene: TRBD2; CDR3nt: TGTGCCAGCAGTTTGACTAGCGGGGGTTACGAGCAGTACTTC; CDR3aa: CASSLTSGGYEQYF
v_gene: TRBV28; j_gene: TRBJ2-2; abundance: once; d_gene: -; CDR3nt: TGTGCCAGCAGGCCCCAGGGCGCGAACACCGGGGAGCTGTTTTTT; CDR3aa: CASRPQGANTGELFF
v_gene: TRBV10-2; j_gene: TRBJ2-3; abundance: -; d_gene: TRBD2; CDR3nt: TGCGCCAGCAGGGTGACTAGCGGGAGTTGGGATACGCAGTATTTT; CDR3aa: CASRVTSGSWDTQYF
v_gene: TRBV19; j_gene: TRBJ2-7; abundance: -; d_gene: -; CDR3nt: TGTGCCAGTAGTATAGAGGGGGAAGGCTACGAGCAGTACTTC; CDR3aa: CASSIEGEGYEQYF
v_gene: TRBV29-1; j_gene: TRBJ1-1; abundance: -; d_gene: -; CDR3nt: TGCAGCGTTGGGGGGGGTTTGGGCGCTACTGAAGCTTTCTTT; CDR3aa: CSVGGGLGATEAFF
v_gene: TRBV18; j_gene: TRBJ2-2; abundance: -; d_gene: -; CDR3nt: TGTGCCAGCTCCGGAGGGGCCAGGAACACCGGGGAGCTGTTTTTT; CDR3aa: CASSGGARNTGELFF
v_gene: TRBV18; j_gene: TRBJ2-7; abundance: -; d_gene: TRBD1; CDR3nt: TGTGCCAGCTCTCGACCAACAGGGGGCTCGTCGTACGAGCAGTACTTC; CDR3aa: CASSRPTGGSSYEQYF
v_gene: TRBV7-9; j_gene: TRBJ2-3; abundance: -; d_gene: -; CDR3nt: TGTGCCAGCAGCTTAGGTACGCAGTATTTT; CDR3aa: CASSLGTQYF
v_gene: TRBV28; j_gene: TRBJ2-7; abundance: few; d_gene: -; CDR3nt: TGTGTCTCGGGAGCCCCCTACGAGCAGTACTTC; CDR3aa: CVSGAPYEQYF
v_gene: TRBV5-1; j_gene: TRBJ2-3; abundance: -; d_gene: -; CDR3nt: TGCGCCAGCACCCACGGGCAGGGGCTTAGCACAGATACGCAGTATTTT; CDR3aa: CASTHGQGLSTDTQYF
v_gene: TRBV5-4; j_gene: TRBJ2-5; abundance: -; d_gene: -; CDR3nt: TGTGCCAGCAGCATCTTGGAGACCCAGTACTTC; CDR3aa: CASSILETQYF
v_gene: TRBV15; j_gene: TRBJ1-6; abundance: -; d_gene: -; CDR3nt: TGTGCCACCAGCAGAGAAGGCTCCTACCAAATGGGATATAATTCACCCCTCCACTTT; CDR3aa: CATSREGSYQMGYNSPLHF
v_gene: TRBV7-6; j_gene: TRBJ2-5; abundance: -; d_gene: TRBD1; CDR3nt: TGTGCCAGCAGCTTAAACCCAAGCCAGGACAGGGGCCAAGAGACCCAGTACTTC; CDR3aa: CASSLNPSQDRGQETQYF
v_gene: TRBV19; j_gene: TRBJ2-2; abundance: few; d_gene: -; CDR3nt: TGTGCCAGTAGCCTCTTTCCCGGGAACGGGGAGCTGTTTTTT; CDR3aa: CASSLFPGNGELFF
v_gene: TRBV9; j_gene: TRBJ2-3; abundance: -; d_gene: -; CDR3nt: TGTGCCAGCAGCGTAGGTCCGGGAGATATAGATACGCAGTATTTT; CDR3aa: CASSVGPGDIDTQYF
v_gene: TRBV9; j_gene: TRBJ2-1; abundance: -; d_gene: TRBD2; CDR3nt: TGTGCCAGCAGCGCCTCCGGAGCGGGGACCTCCTACAATGAGCAGTTCTTC; CDR3aa: CASSASGAGTSYNEQFF
v_gene: TRBV28; j_gene: TRBJ2-3; abundance: -; d_gene: TRBD1; CDR3nt: TGTGCCAGCAGTTTAGGAACCTACAGGGGATTCGGAACAGATACGCAGTATTTT; CDR3aa: CASSLGTYRGFGTDTQYF
v_gene: TRBV11-2; j_gene: TRBJ2-2; abundance: -; d_gene: TRBD2; CDR3nt: TGTGCCAGCAGCTTAGCGGGAGGGGACACCGGGGAGCTGTTTTTT; CDR3aa: CASSLAGGDTGELFF
v_gene: TRBV10-3; j_gene: TRBJ2-2; abundance: -; d_gene: -; CDR3nt: TGTGCCATCAGTGACCCCAGGGGTAGCGGGGAGCTGTTTTTT; CDR3aa: CAISDPRGSGELFF
v_gene: TRBV5-1; j_gene: TRBJ2-3; abundance: -; d_gene: TRBD2; CDR3nt: TGCGCCAGCAGCCTGGAGGGACTAGCGGGAGCCGATACGCAGTATTTT; CDR3aa: CASSLEGLAGADTQYF
v_gene: TRBV10-3; j_gene: TRBJ2-1; abundance: -; d_gene: TRBD2; CDR3nt: TGTGCCATCAGTGAGCAATGGGGGACTAGCGGTCGGAATGAGCAGTTCTTC; CDR3aa: CAISEQWGTSGRNEQFF
v_gene: TRBV10-3; j_gene: TRBJ2-4; abundance: -; d_gene: -; CDR3nt: TGTGCCATCAGTCCGGCAGTAGGAGGAAGGGACATTCAGTACTTC; CDR3aa: CAISPAVGGRDIQYF
v_gene: TRBV19; j_gene: TRBJ2-1; abundance: -; d_gene: TRBD2; CDR3nt: TGTGCCAGTAGTAAAACCGGGACTAGCGATGAGCAGTTCTTC; CDR3aa: CASSKTGTSDEQFF
v_gene: TRBV6-6; j_gene: TRBJ2-7; abundance: -; d_gene: TRBD1; CDR3nt: TGTGCCAGCAGCTACGGACAGGGGGCTAGCTACGAGCAGTACTTC; CDR3aa: CASSYGQGASYEQYF
v_gene: TRBV28; j_gene: TRBJ2-1; abundance: once; d_gene: TRBD2; CDR3nt: TGTGCCAGCAGTTTAGATGGTGCCCTAGCGGGAGGGAGGTACAATGAGCAGTTCTTC; CDR3aa: CASSLDGALAGGRYNEQFF